This T cell receptor beta chain was sequenced during a study of neurological immune-mediated disorders. Study details: The roughly 34 patients with multiple sclerosis comprised roughly 30 relapsing-remitting cases and 3 secondary progressive cases.

This clonotype was recorded many times. Its target is not known. The cDNA was synthesized by 5'RACE incorporating 10-nucleotide random UMIs. TCRdb fed the 5' RACE reads into MiXCR, producing one record per CDR3 protein. The table has roughly 60,000 distinct CDR3 sequences, 2% to 2.5% seen once. The germline V and J ends were trimmed by 6 bases and 6 bases, with 15 bases remaining between them. CDR1 and CDR2 (germline): MDHEN, SYDVKM. This CDR3 spans 13 amino acids. Points from the study as a whole: In HTLV-1-associated myelopathy, TCR clonal expansion was greatest, whereas multiple sclerosis had the least, falling below healthy controls.

Libraries used 2 million unsorted PBMCs kept frozen in RNAlater. Material: PBMCs. The V call is TRBV28, the J call TRBJ2-7; D uncertain. The TCR was taken from a man aged 45-65 years with multiple sclerosis. The CDR3 coding sequence is TGTGCCAGCAGAAGGCCGACGGATCTCGAGCAGTACTTC. It translates to CASRRPTDLEQYF. The variable domain in full, with the rest retrieved from reference TRBV28 and TRBJ2-7, is DVKVTQSSRYLVKRTGEKVFLECVQDMDHENMFWYRQDPGLGLRLIYFSYDVKMKEKGDIPEGYSVSREKKERFSLILESASTNQTSMYLCASRRPTDLEQYFGPGTRLTVT.